This T cell receptor (beta chain) was sequenced for a study of cytomegalovirus exposure and HLA in healthy donors. A multiplex PCR was run with 60 Vbeta primers and 13 Jbeta primers. The assay was immunoSEQ multiplex PCR, and TCRdb's table has in-frame clones only and misses some. The data contain 100,000 to 150,000 clones, 70% to 85% of them singletons. This clonotype was sampled from a man between 18 and 35 years old in good health and CMV-seropositive. Input material: PBMCs.

CDR3 bases: TGTGCCAGCAGCTTGGGTCAGGGTTTCACTCAGCCCCAGCATTTT. Its protein product is CASSLGQGFTQPQHF. The V gene is TRBV5-6, the J gene TRBJ1-5; D is perhaps TRBD1 (5 bases). Germline V gene lookup returns CDR1 SGHDT and CDR2 YYEEEE. The CDR3 totals 15 residues. V dropped 0 bases and J dropped 6 bases, with 13 bases sitting between them.